Shown below are 32 T cell receptor beta chains from a single sample sequenced in a study of T cell responses to AZD1222 COVID-19 vaccine. TCRdb keeps only in-frame clones here, not all; method: immunoSEQ multiplex PCR. This table holds 130,000 to 150,000 clones, roughly nine tenths found once. The input for sequencing was peripheral blood, taken on day 0 of AZD1222 vaccination. Receptor source: an adult in good health.

Details on this clone: The sample contains more than one DNA sequence encoding this CDR3. The chain couples TRBV6-5 to TRBJ1-1; D gene unclear. Germline-derived CDR1 and CDR2 are MNHEY and SVGAGI. The ends were cut back, 2 bases at V and 1 base at J, with 2 bases in the middle. This CDR3 has 12 amino acids. CDR3 sequence reads: CASSYRNTEAFF. DNA for the CDR3: TGTGCCAGCAGTTACAGGAACACTGAAGCTTTCTTT.

The CDR3 spells CASSEAWAGELFF. CDR3 DNA: TGTGCCAGCAGTGAGGCTTGGGCCGGGGAGCTGTTTTTT. The chain recombines TRBV27 with TRBJ2-2; D gene uncertain. V lost 5 bases, J lost 6 bases, and 10 bases lay in between. The CDR3 is 13 residues long. CDR1 is MNHEY and CDR2 is SMNVEV in the germline V gene (reference sequence).

Of note for this clone: The sample holds other DNA sequences that translate to the same CDR3. This chain joins TRBV7-3 and TRBJ2-5; D is possibly TRBD2 (6 bases). The V and J ends lost 0 bases and 4 bases respectively, with 6 bases between them. This CDR3 is 13 amino acids long. Germline V gene data show CDR1 as SGHTA and CDR2 as FQGTGA. CDR3 DNA sequence: TGTGCCAGCAGCTTAACGGGGGGAGAGACCCAGTACTTC. The encoded protein is CASSLTGGETQYF.

This chain connects TRBV19 to TRBJ2-5; 11 positions match TRBD1. The CDR3 is 17 residues long. Germline CDR1 LNHDA, CDR2 SQIVND (reference sequence). The J segment lost 4 bases and the V segment lost 3 bases, leaving 10 bases of the junction unmatched. In DNA form, the CDR3 reads TGTGCCAGTAGTATCGGAGGACAGGGGGCGCGGGTAGAGACCCAGTACTTC. Its protein product is CASSIGGQGARVETQYF.

This clone occurred once. The chain is built from TRBV28 and TRBJ2-7; 13 bases align to TRBD2. Germline CDR1 MDHEN, CDR2 SYDVKM. V lost 2 bases, J lost 6 bases, and 4 bases stayed unmatched. The CDR3 covers 15 residues. CDR3 in amino acids: CASSLPLAGGAEQYF. The CDR3 region has the DNA TGTGCCAGCAGTTTACCACTAGCGGGAGGGGCCGAGCAGTACTTC.

The chain employs TRBV25-1 and TRBJ1-2; D is unresolved. The germline V gene encodes CDR1 MGHDK and CDR2 SYGVNS. V dropped 0 bases and J dropped 2 bases, with 7 bases sitting between them. The CDR3 runs 14 residues. This CDR3 is CASSEYGGNYGYTF. DNA for the CDR3: TGTGCCAGCAGTGAATATGGCGGGAACTATGGCTACACCTTC.

The table lists this clone with a count of one. The genes are TRBV30 and TRBJ1-2; D perhaps matches TRBD1 (5 bases). The V end was cut by 1 base, the J end by 4 bases, with 7 bases between. The CDR3 extends over 12 amino acids. Germline-derived CDR1 and CDR2 are GTSNPN and SVGIG (reference sequence). The CDR3 DNA is TGTGCCTGGAGTGGGGGCGTCTATGGCTACACCTTC. Encoded protein: CAWSGGVYGYTF.

V usage is TRBV2 and J usage is TRBJ2-3, with D possibly TRBD2 on 5 matching bases. Germline CDR1 reads SNHLY; CDR2 reads FYNNEI. Trimming cost V 4 bases and J 3 bases, with 17 bases left between them. This CDR3 region has 16 residues. The CDR3 bases are TGTGCCAGCAGTGGAAGGCTGGACTGGGTAACAGATACGCAGTATTTT. Amino acids: CASSGRLDWVTDTQYF.

The chain is built from TRBV25-1 and TRBJ2-1; 8 bases agree with TRBD1. The CDR3 contains 18 residues. J lost 3 bases, V lost 1 base, and 11 bases had no gene match. CDR1 and CDR2 from the germline V gene are MGHDK and SYGVNS. The CDR3 DNA is TGTGCCAGCAGTGAATTCGGACGACAGGGGTCGGGCTACAATGAGCAGTTCTTC. Its protein product is CASSEFGRQGSGYNEQFF.

The rearrangement links TRBV18 to TRBJ1-2, with 10 bases fitting TRBD1. The CDR3 contains 16 residues. Germline V gives CDR1 KGHSH, CDR2 LQKENI. With 3 bases clipped from V and 6 bases from J, the junction kept 10 bases outside the gene matches. CDR3: CASSPGRQGARDGYTF. CDR3 DNA: TGTGCCAGCTCACCTGGGCGACAGGGGGCGCGGGATGGCTACACCTTC.

The chain links TRBV6-5 to TRBJ1-1; D is undetermined. This CDR3 region has 13 residues. Germline V gene data show CDR1 as MNHEY and CDR2 as SVGAGI. V was shortened by 6 bases and J by 0 bases, with 8 bases between the two germline ends. The CDR3 DNA sequence: TGTGCCAGCAGGGGGAAGATGAACACTGAAGCTTTCTTT. Amino acids: CASRGKMNTEAFF.

The rearrangement joins TRBV30 to TRBJ1-2; D not certain. Trimming cost V 2 bases and J 4 bases, with 8 bases left between them. This CDR3 is built from 12 residues. CDR1 GTSNPN and CDR2 SVGIG come from the germline V gene (reference sequence). In nucleotides, the CDR3 is TGTGCCTGGAGTCCAAACATCTATGGCTACACCTTC. It encodes CAWSPNIYGYTF.

This chain links TRBV7-9 with TRBJ2-1, with 9 bases identical to TRBD2. There are 15 residues in the CDR3. Germline lookup yields CDR1 SEHNR and CDR2 FQNEAQ (reference sequence). The trim removed 4 bases at V and 6 bases at J, leaving 7 bases unmatched. The CDR3 nucleotides read TGTGCCAGCAGCTCGGAGGGCGGGGGGGCCAATGAGCAGTTCTTC. It translates to CASSSEGGGANEQFF. Full variable domain (rest looked up from reference TRBV7-9 and TRBJ2-1): DTGVSQNPRHKITKRGQNVTFRCDPISEHNRLYWYRQTLGQGPEFLTYFQNEAQLEKSRLLSDRFSAERPKGSFSTLEIQRTEQGDSAMYLCASSSEGGGANEQFFGPGTRLTVL.

The chain has TRBV7-2 and TRBJ2-5; TRBD1 matches at 7 bases. The CDR3 extends over 13 amino acids. Germline V lookup: CDR1 SGHTA, CDR2 FQGNSA. V was pared by 6 bases and J by 4 bases, with 5 bases of the junction left unmatched. This CDR3 is CASRPTGRETQYF. DNA for the CDR3: TGTGCCAGCAGGCCGACAGGGCGAGAGACCCAGTACTTC. The complete variable domain, with remaining parts taken from reference TRBV7-2 and TRBJ2-5, reads GAGVSQSPSNKVTEKGKDVELRCDPISGHTALYWYRQSLGQGLEFLIYFQGNSAPDKSGLPSDRFSAERTGGSVSTLTIQRTQQEDSAVYLCASRPTGRETQYFGPGTRLLVL.

The chain is built from TRBV6-5 and TRBJ1-2; 10 bases are a match to TRBD1. V shed 2 bases and J 4 bases; nucleotides not matched to a gene: 7. The CDR3 consists of 16 residues. Germline lookup yields CDR1 MNHEY and CDR2 SVGAGI. The CDR3 loop reads CASSYISGTGAYGYTF. The DNA for the CDR3 is TGTGCCAGCAGTTACATCTCCGGGACAGGGGCCTATGGCTACACCTTC.

This chain uses TRBV4-2 with TRBJ1-1, with D possibly TRBD1 on 5 matching bases. The germline V gene has CDR1 LGHNA and CDR2 YNFKEQ. The V end was cut by 0 bases, the J end by 5 bases, with 13 bases between. This CDR3 region has 15 residues. The CDR3 coding sequence is TGTGCCAGCAGCCAAGAGTCGGGGGGGGATACTGAAGCTTTCTTT. Its translation: CASSQESGGDTEAFF.

This chain links TRBV14 with TRBJ1-2; 9 bases are shared with TRBD1. J was trimmed by 0 bases and V by 5 bases; bases with no gene match: 4. This CDR3 is 15 amino acids long. Germline V gene data show CDR1 as SGHDN and CDR2 as FVKESK. The CDR3 loop reads CASSTRQGANYGYTF. CDR3 nucleotides: TGTGCCAGCAGCACTCGACAGGGGGCTAACTATGGCTACACCTTC.

The chain employs TRBV10-3 and TRBJ2-3; possibly TRBD2 for D (6 bases). V was cut by 6 bases and J by 8 bases, with 18 bases left in between. CDR3 length: 14 amino acids. Germline CDR1 is ENHRY and CDR2 is SYGVKD. DNA of the CDR3: TGTGCCATCAGCCTAGCGTCAACCGGAGGTACGCAGTATTTT. Encoded protein: CAISLASTGGTQYF.

The rearrangement uses TRBV6-5 and TRBJ1-2, with D perhaps matching TRBD1 (5 bases). V was cut by 6 bases and J by 0 bases, with 14 bases left in between. This CDR3 comprises 15 residues. Germline CDR1 MNHEY, CDR2 SVGAGI. CDR3 sequence reads: CASRVDSRPNYGYTF. The CDR3 DNA sequence: TGTGCCAGCAGAGTCGACAGTCGCCCTAACTATGGCTACACCTTC.

The chain is built from TRBV28 and TRBJ1-1; D remains ambiguous. The germline gives CDR1 MDHEN, CDR2 SYDVKM. There are 13 residues in the CDR3. The ends were cut back, 6 bases at V and 4 bases at J, with 12 bases in the middle. DNA for the CDR3: TGTGCCAGCAGAAATCGGGAGTTCACTGAAGCTTTCTTT. Protein product: CASRNREFTEAFF.

CDR3 bases: TGCGCCAGCAGCCCAGCCACCCCCCTAGATACGCAGTATTTT. As protein: CASSPATPLDTQYF. V is TRBV5-1 and J is TRBJ2-3, with unresolved D. The CDR3 length is 14 residues. Germline V gives CDR1 SGHRS, CDR2 YFSETQ. V was pared by 4 bases and J by 5 bases, with 14 bases between.

V is TRBV5-4 and J is TRBJ1-2; possible D gene TRBD1, 5 bases. Trimming shortened V by 2 bases and J by 8 bases, and 13 bases separated the two germline ends. Germline lookup yields CDR1 SGHNT and CDR2 YYREEE (reference sequence). The CDR3 extends over 13 amino acids. The CDR3 reads CASSLRGGYGYTF. The CDR3 nucleotides read TGTGCCAGCAGCTTACGGGGGGGATACGGCTACACCTTC.

This chain uses TRBV9 with TRBJ1-2, with D perhaps matching TRBD1 (6 bases). V dropped 6 bases and J dropped 4 bases, with 22 bases sitting between them. The germline V gene encodes CDR1 SGDLS and CDR2 YYNGEE. This CDR3 has 16 amino acids. The CDR3 DNA sequence: TGTGCCAGCACGGGAGGCCCGGACAGTTTCGCCTATGGCTACACCTTC. Protein sequence: CASTGGPDSFAYGYTF.

The chain couples TRBV19 to TRBJ2-7, with D unresolved. Trimming shortened V by 5 bases and J by 2 bases, and 16 bases separated the two germline ends. The germline CDR1 and CDR2 sequences are LNHDA and SQIVND (reference sequence). CDR3 length: 15 amino acids. The CDR3 spells CASSLGKSPTYEQYF. The CDR3 DNA follows: TGTGCCAGTAGTTTGGGGAAGAGCCCTACCTACGAGCAGTACTTC.

The CDR3, as DNA: TGTGCCTGGAGTGTAAGCCTCGGTCAGCCCCAGCATTTT. Translated, it gives CAWSVSLGQPQHF. The chain recombines TRBV30 with TRBJ1-5; no definite D call. Germline V lookup: CDR1 GTSNPN, CDR2 SVGIG (reference sequence). The CDR3 is made up of 13 amino acids. V lost 0 bases, J lost 6 bases, and 9 bases lay in between.

The V and J genes are TRBV5-6 and TRBJ1-1, with unresolved D. Trimming shortened V by 4 bases and J by 1 base, and 8 bases separated the two germline ends. CDR1 SGHDT and CDR2 YYEEEE come from the germline V gene. CDR3 length: 13 amino acids. The CDR3, as DNA: TGTGCCAGCAGCCCGGGATGGAACACTGAAGCTTTCTTT. Protein sequence: CASSPGWNTEAFF.

The chain is built from TRBV5-4 and TRBJ2-7; possible D gene TRBD1, 5 bases. This CDR3 contains 13 residues. Germline V gene data show CDR1 as SGHNT and CDR2 as YYREEE (reference sequence). V lost 4 bases and J 7 bases, leaving 15 bases between the germline ends. The CDR3 sequence is CASSLNRQGEQYF. The CDR3 DNA sequence: TGTGCCAGCAGCCTCAACCGGCAGGGAGAGCAGTACTTC.

This rearrangement joins TRBV6-5 to TRBJ1-5; unclear D gene. The CDR3 is 13 amino acids. V was pared by 7 bases and J by 5 bases, with 12 bases between. Germline V CDR1 and CDR2: MNHEY, SVGAGI. As DNA, the CDR3 is TGTGCCAGCACAGAGTTGGCCCATCAGCCCCAGCATTTT. Protein sequence: CASTELAHQPQHF.

The chain is built from TRBV14 and TRBJ2-2, with TRBD1 matching 10 bases. V trimming: 4 bases; J trimming: 8 bases; junction bases outside the gene matches: 10. Germline assignment: CDR1 SGHDN and CDR2 FVKESK. The CDR3 consists of 16 residues. The CDR3 protein is CASSPSRDRGRGELFF. The CDR3 bases are TGTGCCAGCAGCCCGTCCCGGGACAGGGGACGTGGGGAGCTGTTTTTT.

The chain carries TRBV28 and TRBJ2-3; TRBD1 aligns across 7 bases. CDR1 and CDR2 from the germline V gene are MDHEN and SYDVKM. The ends lost 3 bases at V and 3 bases at J; junction bases unmatched: 9. The CDR3 is 16 amino acids. The CDR3 sequence: CASSFPDRVFTDTQYF. CDR3 bases: TGTGCCAGCAGTTTTCCCGACAGGGTTTTTACAGATACGCAGTATTTT.

The V call is TRBV18, the J call TRBJ1-6; 8 bases map to TRBD1. Unmatched junction bases numbered 10, after V lost 3 bases and J lost 12 bases. Germline V gene data show CDR1 as KGHSH and CDR2 as LQKENI. This CDR3 is 15 amino acids long. The CDR3 DNA sequence: TGTGCCAGCTCACCCCAAGGACAGGGAATAGAACCCCTCCACTTT. It specifies CASSPQGQGIEPLHF.

The chain is built from TRBV4-2 and TRBJ2-3, with D possibly matching TRBD2 (6 bases). This CDR3 is built from 14 residues. CDR1 is LGHNA, CDR2 YNFKEQ, per germline. The V gene lost 8 bases and the J gene lost 1 base, with 13 bases spanning the gap. CDR3 sequence (DNA): TGTGCCAGCCGGGAGAGGGGCGGCACAGATACGCAGTATTTT. It encodes CASRERGGTDTQYF.